The sequence of this TCR beta chain was determined in a study of cytomegalovirus exposure and HLA in healthy donors. General study points: A later examination showed that TCR association rates differed by HLA locus, with DRB1 most and HLA-C fewest. Presence/absence analyses assumed roughly uniform sequencing depth across donors, which may not hold. In an earlier analysis, in some 600 donors, most V segments appeared productive either ~87% or ~30% of the time. For most subjects, TCR beta sequences were reported to predict HLA-A and HLA-B alleles with accuracy.

The study ran its PCR with 60 Vbeta and 13 Jbeta primers. Clones were sequenced by immunoSEQ multiplex PCR, and TCRdb holds only the in-frame ones, with some missing. This sample has some 130,000 clones, with 76% found just once. Trimming pared 5 bases from V and 10 bases from J, leaving 8 bases between. This CDR3 has 10 residues. Germline CDR1 MNHNY, CDR2 SVGAGI (reference sequence). Remarks on this clone: Its antigen is unknown.

V and J are TRBV6-6 and TRBJ1-1; D unresolved. The receptor was isolated from a man between 35 and 55 years old in good health and CMV-seronegative. The sequenced sample was PBMCs. For the CDR3, the DNA is TGTGCCAGCAGTAGACACGGAGCTTTCTTT. It translates to CASSRHGAFF.